This TCR beta chain originates from a study of T cell responses to AZD1222 COVID-19 vaccine. As for the study in general: Pooling was applied to second doses at about 4 or about 12 weeks. Findings of the study overall: Baseline serology detected seropositivity in only five or six AZD1222 recipients. White British people made up most donors, females outnumbered males, and clonal diversity was possibly underestimated. Within unmutated variant regions lay the reported targets of nearly half of spike-specific TCRs.

Assay: immunoSEQ multiplex PCR; the TCRdb copy retains only in-frame clones and omits some. The data contain about 120,000 clones, approximately 93% of them seen just once; the ten biggest clones take up 2.5% to 3%. From germline, CDR1 is SGHNT and CDR2 YYREEE (reference sequence). This CDR3 comprises 14 residues. The V and J ends lost 2 bases and 0 bases respectively, with 6 bases between them. Concerning this clone itself: Its target is not known.

The source material was peripheral blood, sampled on day 0 of AZD1222 vaccination. The receptor's source is an adult in good health. The V call is TRBV5-4, the J call TRBJ1-3; D gene ambiguous. CDR3 in DNA: TGTGCCAGCAGCTTAAGCAGCTCTGGAAACACCATATATTTT. It yields the protein CASSLSSSGNTIYF.